The 6 T cell receptor beta chains below come from one sample, sequenced in a study of technical replicates of blood from a handful of donors (dated by TCRdb to about 2017). Library preparation employed the immunoSEQ multiplex PCR assay. In TCRdb, the immuneACCESS table is reduced to in-frame sequences with V and J assigned. These tables do not hold every clone; where another copy was compared, an unresolved V gene accounts for under half, and the others remain unexplained. This sample gives approximately 75,000 clones in total; approximately 97% of them show up just once. About 0.17% of the sample is held by the ten biggest clonotypes. Sequencing was carried out using T cells isolated from PBMCs. The receptors derive from a human donor in good health.

V and J are TRBV18 and TRBJ1-2, with D perhaps TRBD1 (5 bases). CDR1 and CDR2 (germline): KGHSH, LQKENI. The CDR3 extends over 15 amino acids. Trimming stripped 4 bases from V and 4 bases from J, with 16 bases between. The CDR3 coding sequence is TGTGCCAGCTCACTTGACCAGCGGGGGTCCTATGGCTACACCTTC. Translating gives CASSLDQRGSYGYTF.

This sequence joins TRBV6-5 and TRBJ1-1, with D uncertain. Trimming stripped 0 bases from V and 0 bases from J, with 8 bases between. Germline assignment: CDR1 MNHEY and CDR2 SVGAGI. There are 15 residues in the CDR3. The CDR3 loop reads CASSYSTGMNTEAFF. The CDR3 nucleotides read TGTGCCAGCAGTTACTCGACGGGGATGAACACTGAAGCTTTCTTT.

The sample holds one count of this clone. The chain combines TRBV5-1 with TRBJ2-7; tentatively, D is TRBD2 (6 bases). Looked up from germline, CDR1 is SGHRS and CDR2 is YFSETQ. The V gene lost 0 bases and the J gene lost 1 base, with 17 bases spanning the gap. CDR3 size: 17 residues. The CDR3 DNA reads as TGCGCCAGCAGCTTGGCCCTCGGGTGGGACTCTTCCTACGAGCAGTACTTC. Translating it yields CASSLALGWDSSYEQYF.

The rearrangement links TRBV28 to TRBJ1-5, with 8 bases matching TRBD1. V lost 7 bases, J lost 5 bases, and 7 bases stayed unmatched. From germline, CDR1 is MDHEN and CDR2 SYDVKM. The CDR3 is made up of 14 amino acids. In DNA form, the CDR3 reads TGTGCCAGCATGCCACAGGGGGTTTATCAGCCCCAGCATTTT. This translates into CASMPQGVYQPQHF.

The V gene is TRBV6-1, the J gene TRBJ2-3; TRBD1 might be the D (6 bases). CDR3 length: 15 residues. Germline V gives CDR1 MNHNS, CDR2 SASEGT. Trimming removed 3 bases at V and 0 bases at J, with 10 bases between. The CDR3 sequence is CASSDPGESTDTQYF. The CDR3 region has the DNA TGTGCCAGCAGTGACCCAGGGGAAAGCACAGATACGCAGTATTTT.

CDR3 amino acids: CASSRQGILYGYTF. The CDR3 coding sequence is TGTGCCAGCAGCAGACAGGGGATCCTCTATGGCTACACCTTC. The gene calls are TRBV6-1 and TRBJ1-2; 8 bases are shared with TRBD1. The CDR3 totals 14 residues. The V segment lost 6 bases and the J segment 4 bases; nucleotides outside the gene matches: 7. The V gene's germline CDR1 is MNHNS and CDR2 SASEGT.